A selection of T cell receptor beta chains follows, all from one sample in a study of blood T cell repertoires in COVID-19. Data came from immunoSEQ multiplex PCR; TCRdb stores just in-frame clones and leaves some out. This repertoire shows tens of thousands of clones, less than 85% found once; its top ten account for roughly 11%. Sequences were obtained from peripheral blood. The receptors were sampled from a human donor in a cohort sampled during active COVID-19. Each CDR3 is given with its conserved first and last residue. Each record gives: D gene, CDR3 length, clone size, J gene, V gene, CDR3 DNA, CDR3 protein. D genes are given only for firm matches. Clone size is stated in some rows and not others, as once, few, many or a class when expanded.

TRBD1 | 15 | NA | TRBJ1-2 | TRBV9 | TGTGCCAGCAGCGTACTAGGGACAGGGGGCTATGGCTACACCTTC | CASSVLGTGGYGYTF
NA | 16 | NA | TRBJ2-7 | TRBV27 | TGTGCCAGCAGTCTCTACCTCGGCCCCAGGCCCTCCGAGCAGTACTTC | CASSLYLGPRPSEQYF
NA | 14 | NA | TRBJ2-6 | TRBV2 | TGTGCCAGCGGAGGATTCTCTGGGGCCAACGTCCTGACTTTC | CASGGFSGANVLTF
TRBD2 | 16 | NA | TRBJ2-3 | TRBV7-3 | TGTGCCAGCAGCCCGGGACTAGCGGGAAGCACAGATACGCAGTATTTT | CASSPGLAGSTDTQYF
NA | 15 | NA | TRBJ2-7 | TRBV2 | TGTGCCAGCAGCAAGGGACTTCAGGGCCCCTACGAGCAGTACTTC | CASSKGLQGPYEQYF
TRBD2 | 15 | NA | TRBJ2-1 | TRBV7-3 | TGTGCCAGCAGCTTAACTAGCGGGCCCTACAATGAGCAGTTCTTC | CASSLTSGPYNEQFF
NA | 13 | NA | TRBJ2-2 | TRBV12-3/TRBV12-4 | TGTGCCAGCAGTTCACAGGGTAGCGGGGAGCTGTTTTTT | CASSSQGSGELFF
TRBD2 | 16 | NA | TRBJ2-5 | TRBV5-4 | TGTGCCAGCAGCCGTGCACTAGCGGGAGAGGGTGAGACCCAGTACTTC | CASSRALAGEGETQYF
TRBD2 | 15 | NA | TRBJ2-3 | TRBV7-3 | TGTGCCAGCAGCCCGGGGGACTACCGCACAGATACGCAGTATTTT | CASSPGDYRTDTQYF
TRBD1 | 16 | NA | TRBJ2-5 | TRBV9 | TGTGCCAGCAGCGATAGGAGGACAGGGGGTGGGGAGACCCAGTACTTC | CASSDRRTGGGETQYF
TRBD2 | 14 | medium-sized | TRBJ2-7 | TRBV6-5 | TGTGCCAGCAGGAAGCGGGAGGTGCCCTACGAGCAGTACTTC | CASRKREVPYEQYF
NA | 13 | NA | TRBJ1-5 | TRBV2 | TGTGCCAGCGCCGGGACACACAATCAGCCCCAGCATTTT | CASAGTHNQPQHF
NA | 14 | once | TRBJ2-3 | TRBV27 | TGTGCCAGCAGTTTGCTCCGAGGGTCAGATACGCAGTATTTT | CASSLLRGSDTQYF
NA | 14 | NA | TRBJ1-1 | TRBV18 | TGTGCCAGCTCACAACCGACACAGTTGGCTGAAGCTTTCTTT | CASSQPTQLAEAFF
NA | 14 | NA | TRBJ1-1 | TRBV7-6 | TGTGCCAGCAGCCTCCTCCCGGCGGACACTGAAGCTTTCTTT | CASSLLPADTEAFF
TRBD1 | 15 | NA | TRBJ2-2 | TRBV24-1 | TGTGCCACCAGTGTACAGGGGATAGGCACCGGGGAGCTGTTTTTT | CATSVQGIGTGELFF
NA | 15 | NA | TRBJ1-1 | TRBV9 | TGTGCCAGCAGCGTAGGGGGCAGGGTGAACACTGAAGCTTTCTTT | CASSVGGRVNTEAFF
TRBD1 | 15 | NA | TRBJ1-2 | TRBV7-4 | TGTGCCAGCAGCTTCCACAGGGGGCGAGGCTATGGCTACACCTTC | CASSFHRGRGYGYTF
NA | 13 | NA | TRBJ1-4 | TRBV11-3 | TGTGCCAGCAGCGAAAAGGGGGGGGAAAAACTGTTTTTT | CASSEKGGEKLFF
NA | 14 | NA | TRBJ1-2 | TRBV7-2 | TGTGCCAGCAGCACGCCTCAGGGTCTCTATGGCTACACCTTC | CASSTPQGLYGYTF
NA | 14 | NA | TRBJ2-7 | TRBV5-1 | TGCGCCAGCAGCGCGGACAGCGTATCCTACGAGCAGTACTTC | CASSADSVSYEQYF
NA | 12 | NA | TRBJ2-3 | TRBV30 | TGTGCCTGGAGTGTTCGAGCAGATACGCAGTATTTT | CAWSVRADTQYF
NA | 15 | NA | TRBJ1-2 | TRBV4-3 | TGCGCCAGCAGCCAAGCTGGGGCCCTCCCCTATGGCTACACCTTC | CASSQAGALPYGYTF
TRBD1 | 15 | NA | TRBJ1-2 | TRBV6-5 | TGTGCCAGCTACCCAAGGGACAGGGAACTCTATGGCTACACCTTC | CASYPRDRELYGYTF
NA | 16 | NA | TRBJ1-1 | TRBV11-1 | TGTGCCAGCAGCTTAGGTCGCGGGGGTGGGAACACTGAAGCTTTCTTT | CASSLGRGGGNTEAFF
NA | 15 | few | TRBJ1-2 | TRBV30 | TGTGCCTGGAGCCGACTTAGGACAGTTGACTATGGCTACACCTTC | CAWSRLRTVDYGYTF
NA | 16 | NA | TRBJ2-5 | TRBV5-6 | TGTGCCAGCAGCTTGGGGCCTCAGGCAGTAAAAGAGACCCAGTACTTC | CASSLGPQAVKETQYF
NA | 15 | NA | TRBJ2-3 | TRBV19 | TGTGCCAGTAGTATAGCCGGACAGCACACAGATACGCAGTATTTT | CASSIAGQHTDTQYF
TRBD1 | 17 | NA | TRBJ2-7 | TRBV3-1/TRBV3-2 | TGTGCCAGCAGCCAAGGGACATTGGGGACAGGGCCCTACGAGCAGTACTTC | CASSQGTLGTGPYEQYF
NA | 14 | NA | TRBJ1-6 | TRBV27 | TGTGCCAGCAGTTTAGGGGGGGTCCGTTCACCCCTCCACTTT | CASSLGGVRSPLHF
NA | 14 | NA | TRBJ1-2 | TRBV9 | TGTGCCAGCAGCCGCCCCAGCGGTAACTATGGCTACACCTTC | CASSRPSGNYGYTF
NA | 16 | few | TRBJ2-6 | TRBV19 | TGTGCCAGTAGTGTGCTACAGGGCTCCGGGGCCAACGTCCTGACTTTC | CASSVLQGSGANVLTF
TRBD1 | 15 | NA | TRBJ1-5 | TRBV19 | TGTGCCAGTAGGCCGGGACAGGGCGGCAATCAGCCCCAGCATTTT | CASRPGQGGNQPQHF
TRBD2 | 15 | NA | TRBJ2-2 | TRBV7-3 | TGTGCCAGCAAACAAGACTCCGCGGGGGACGGGGAGCTGTTTTTT | CASKQDSAGDGELFF
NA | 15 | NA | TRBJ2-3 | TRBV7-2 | TGTGCCAGCAGCCCGAGAATTTCTAGCACAGATACGCAGTATTTT | CASSPRISSTDTQYF
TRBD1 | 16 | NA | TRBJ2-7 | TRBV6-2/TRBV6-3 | TGTGCCAGCAGCGATCCCCGGACAGGATCCTCCTACGAGCAGTACTTC | CASSDPRTGSSYEQYF
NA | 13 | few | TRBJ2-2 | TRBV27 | TGTGCCAGCAGTCGGGTATATACCGGGGAGCTGTTTTTT | CASSRVYTGELFF
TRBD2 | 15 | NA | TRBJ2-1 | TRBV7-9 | TGTGCCAGCAGCTCAGGGACGGGGGGCTACAATGAGCAGTTCTTC | CASSSGTGGYNEQFF
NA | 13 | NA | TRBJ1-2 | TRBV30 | TGTGCCTGGAGTGTCAGGGTATTGTCTGGCTACACCTTC | CAWSVRVLSGYTF
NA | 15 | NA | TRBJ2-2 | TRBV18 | TGTGCCAGCTCACCACTGCAATCAGAAGCCGGGGAGCTGTTTTTT | CASSPLQSEAGELFF
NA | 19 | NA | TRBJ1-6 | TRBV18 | TGTGCCAGCTCACCCCAACAGGGACTACAGAGCTCCTATAATTCACCCCTCCACTTT | CASSPQQGLQSSYNSPLHF
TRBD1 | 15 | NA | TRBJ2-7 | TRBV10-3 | TGTGCCATCAGTGAGTCGAGGGGGCTCGGCTACGAGCAGTACTTC | CAISESRGLGYEQYF
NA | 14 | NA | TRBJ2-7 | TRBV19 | TGTGCCAGTAGTATAGGACCGGGGTCCTACGAGCAGTACTTC | CASSIGPGSYEQYF
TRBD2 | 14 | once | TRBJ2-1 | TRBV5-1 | TGCGCCAGCGGCCCGGGAGGGGCCCCCAATGAGCAGTTCTTC | CASGPGGAPNEQFF
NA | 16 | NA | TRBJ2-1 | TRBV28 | TGTGCCAGCAGTTTATGGGGCCCGAGCTCCTACAATGAGCAGTTCTTC | CASSLWGPSSYNEQFF
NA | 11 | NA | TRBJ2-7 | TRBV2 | TGTGCCAGCAGTGAATACTACGAGCAGTACTTC | CASSEYYEQYF
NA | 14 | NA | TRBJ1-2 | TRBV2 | TGTGCCAGCAGTGAACAGGGTTCTAACTATGGCTACACCTTC | CASSEQGSNYGYTF
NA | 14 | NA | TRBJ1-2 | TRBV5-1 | TGCGCCAGCAGCTTGGCAGGGGAAGCTTATGGCTACACCTTC | CASSLAGEAYGYTF
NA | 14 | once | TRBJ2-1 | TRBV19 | TGTGCCAGTAGTCTCCGGGCATCGGGGAATGAGCAGTTCTTC | CASSLRASGNEQFF
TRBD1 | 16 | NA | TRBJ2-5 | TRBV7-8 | TGTGCCAGCAGCTCCACGGGGTTACGTTTAGGGGGCCACCAGTACTTC | CASSSTGLRLGGHQYF
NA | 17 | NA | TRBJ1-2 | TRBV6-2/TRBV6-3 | TGTGCCAGCAGTTACGCCAAAAACAGGGTCGGGAACTATGGCTACACCTTC | CASSYAKNRVGNYGYTF
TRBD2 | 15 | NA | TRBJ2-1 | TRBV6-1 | TGTGCCAGCAGTGAAAGCAGCGGGGCCTACAATGAGCAGTTCTTC | CASSESSGAYNEQFF
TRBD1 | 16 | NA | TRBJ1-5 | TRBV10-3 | TGTGCCATCAGTGCTACAGGACAGGGACGTAATCAGCCCCAGCATTTT | CAISATGQGRNQPQHF
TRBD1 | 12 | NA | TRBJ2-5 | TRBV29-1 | TGCAGCGGGAGGACAGGGCAAGAGACCCAGTACTTC | CSGRTGQETQYF
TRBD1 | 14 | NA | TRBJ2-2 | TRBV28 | TGTGCCGGGACGGACAGGGACCACACCGGGGAGCTGTTTTTT | CAGTDRDHTGELFF
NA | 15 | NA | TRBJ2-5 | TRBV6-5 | TGTGCCAGCAGGGGCGGGTCAAATTTCCAAGAGACCCAGTACTTC | CASRGGSNFQETQYF
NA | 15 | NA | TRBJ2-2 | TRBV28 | TGTGCCAGCGAGGGCGGGGGCCCCAACACCGGGGAGCTGTTTTTT | CASEGGGPNTGELFF